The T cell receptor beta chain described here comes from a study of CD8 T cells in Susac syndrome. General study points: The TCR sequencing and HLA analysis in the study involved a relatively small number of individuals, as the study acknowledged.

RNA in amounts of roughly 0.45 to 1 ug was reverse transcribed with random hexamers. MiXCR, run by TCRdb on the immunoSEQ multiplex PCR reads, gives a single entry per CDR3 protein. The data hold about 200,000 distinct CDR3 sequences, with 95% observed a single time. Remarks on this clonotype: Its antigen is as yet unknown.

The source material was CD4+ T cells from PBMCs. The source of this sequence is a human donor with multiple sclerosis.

The CDR3 DNA reads as TGTGCCAGCAGTCGCATTGAGCAGGCAACTGAAGCTTTCTTT. Its translation is CASSRIEQATEAFF. V usage is TRBV7-9 and J usage is TRBJ1-1; D uncertain. The length of the CDR3 is 14 residues. Germline loops: CDR1 SEHNR, CDR2 FQNEAQ (reference sequence). Trimming shortened V by 6 bases and J by 5 bases, and 16 bases separated the two germline ends.